The clone carrying this TCR beta chain was seen more than once but under ten times. The sample belongs to a study of blood T cell repertoires in COVID-19. Germline-derived CDR1 and CDR2 are KGHSH and LQKENI. V shed 6 bases, J shed 4 bases, and the junction held 5 bases outside the gene matches. This CDR3 has 13 residues. Original methodology: Estimated nucleated cell counts came from reference gene primer amplification. Profiled with immunoSEQ multiplex PCR; TCRdb holds only in-frame clones, not every one. The DNA gave D and trimming, while V, J and clone size come from that table. The repertoire consists of about 190,000 clones, with more than 85% occurring once and the leading ten covering about 1.1%.

Sample: peripheral blood. The chain has TRBV18 and TRBJ1-1, with 7 bases lining up with TRBD1. This receptor was taken from a man aged 30-40 years with acute or convalescent COVID-19. CDR3: CASSSTGFTEAFF. CDR3 DNA sequence: TGTGCCAGCTCGTCGACAGGGTTCACTGAAGCTTTCTTT. Full variable domain (rest looked up from reference TRBV18 and TRBJ1-1): NAGVMQNPRHLVRRRGQEARLRCSPMKGHSHVYWYRQLPEEGLKFMVYLQKENIIDESGMPKERFSAEFPKEGPSILRIQQVVRGDSAAYFCASSSTGFTEAFFGQGTRLTVV.